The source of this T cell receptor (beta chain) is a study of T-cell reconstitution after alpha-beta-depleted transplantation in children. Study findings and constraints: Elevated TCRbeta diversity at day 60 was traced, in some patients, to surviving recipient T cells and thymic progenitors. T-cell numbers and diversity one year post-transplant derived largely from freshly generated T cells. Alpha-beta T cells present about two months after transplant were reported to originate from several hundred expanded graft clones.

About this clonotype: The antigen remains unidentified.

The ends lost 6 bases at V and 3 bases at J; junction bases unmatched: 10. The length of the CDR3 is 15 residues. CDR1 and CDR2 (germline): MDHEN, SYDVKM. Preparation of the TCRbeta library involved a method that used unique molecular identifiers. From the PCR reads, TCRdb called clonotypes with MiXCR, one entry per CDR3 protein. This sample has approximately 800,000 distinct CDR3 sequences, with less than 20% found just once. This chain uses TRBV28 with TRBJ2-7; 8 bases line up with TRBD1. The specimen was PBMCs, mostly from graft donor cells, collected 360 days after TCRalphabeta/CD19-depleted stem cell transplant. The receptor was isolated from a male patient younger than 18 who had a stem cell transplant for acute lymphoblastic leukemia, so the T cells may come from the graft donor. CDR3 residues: CASRRQGALGYEQYF. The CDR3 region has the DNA TGTGCCAGCAGGCGTCAGGGGGCCCTCGGCTACGAGCAGTACTTC.